This T cell receptor beta chain was documented in a study of vaccination effects on CD4 cells after COVID-19. Points on this clone: Its antigen is unidentified.

Data came from immunoSEQ multiplex PCR; TCRdb stores just in-frame clones and leaves some out. The repertoire includes more than 50,000 clones, 80% to 90% of them detected once, and roughly 2.4% sits in the top ten. Sequencing followed a ViraFEST assay step that expanded antigen-specific CD4+ T cells with viral peptide pools. Cells that had been cultured for roughly 9 days were the source of isolated CD4+ T cells. With 8.5 to 10 ug/ml peptides and about 9.7 IU/ml IL-2, around 2.1 million PBMC per well were cultured. The CDR3 runs to 13 residues. CDR1 is GTSNPN, CDR2 SVGIG, per germline (reference sequence). V lost 5 bases to trimming and J lost 4 bases, with 14 bases between them.

The specimen comprised CD4+ T cells from PBMCs cultured with HCoV-229E spike peptides, sampled before COVID-19 vaccination. The receptor was derived from a human donor who received a COVID-19 vaccine. This chain joins TRBV30 and TRBJ1-2; the D is unclear. As DNA, the CDR3 is TGTGCCTGGGGGAAAGGACCTCGCTATGGCTACACCTTC. Protein: CAWGKGPRYGYTF.